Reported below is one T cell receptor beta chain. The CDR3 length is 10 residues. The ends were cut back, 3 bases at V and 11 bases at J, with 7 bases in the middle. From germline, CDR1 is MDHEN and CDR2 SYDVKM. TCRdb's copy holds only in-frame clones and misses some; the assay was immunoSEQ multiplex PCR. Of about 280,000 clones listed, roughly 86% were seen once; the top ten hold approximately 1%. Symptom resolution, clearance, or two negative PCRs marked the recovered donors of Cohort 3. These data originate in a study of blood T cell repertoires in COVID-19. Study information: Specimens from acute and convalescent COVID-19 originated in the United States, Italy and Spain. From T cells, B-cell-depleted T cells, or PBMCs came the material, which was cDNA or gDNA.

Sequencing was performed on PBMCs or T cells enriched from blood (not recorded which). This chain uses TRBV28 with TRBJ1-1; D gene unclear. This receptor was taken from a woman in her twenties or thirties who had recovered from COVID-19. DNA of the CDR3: TGTGCCAGCAGTTTTCGGAGGGCTTTCTTT. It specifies CASSFRRAFF.